The rows below give T cell receptor beta chains drawn from one sample of a study of shared clonotypes between healthy human individuals. TCRdb keeps only in-frame clones here, not all; method: immunoSEQ multiplex PCR. This table holds about 480,000 clones, roughly 85% found once. The sequenced sample consisted of PBMCs. The source is a woman between 35 and 50 years old in good health. Some clones in this sample may be carry-over from other donors' samples. CDR3s include the opening cysteine and the closing phenylalanine or tryptophan. Fields, in order: CDR3 protein, CDR3 DNA, J gene, V gene, clone size, D gene. The D gene is left open where the match is weak. The size entry is marked missing in some rows and otherwise reads once, few, many or a size class.

CDR3: CASSTWDGRAFF; DNA: TGTGCCAGTAGTACCTGGGACGGGAGGGCTTTCTTT; J: TRBJ1-1; V: TRBV19; size: NA; D: NA
CDR3: CASREDVNQPQHF; DNA: TGTGCCAGCAGAGAGGACGTCAATCAGCCCCAGCATTTT; J: TRBJ1-5; V: TRBV2; size: NA; D: NA
CDR3: CASSLEVGTGANYGYTF; DNA: TGCGCCAGCAGCTTGGAGGTAGGGACGGGAGCTAACTATGGCTACACCTTC; J: TRBJ1-2; V: TRBV5-1; size: NA; D: NA
CDR3: CASSLGTGQKETQYF; DNA: TGTGCCAGCAGCTTAGGCACGGGACAGAAAGAGACCCAGTACTTC; J: TRBJ2-5; V: TRBV11-3; size: NA; D: TRBD1
CDR3: CASSRRGGLDTAEKLFF; DNA: TGTGCCAGTAGTAGGCGGGGGGGGCTGGATACGGCGGAAAAACTGTTTTTT; J: TRBJ1-4; V: TRBV19; size: NA; D: NA
CDR3: CAWRTPGTSGNYNEQFF; DNA: TGTGCCTGGAGGACCCCCGGGACTAGCGGGAACTACAATGAGCAGTTCTTC; J: TRBJ2-1; V: TRBV30; size: NA; D: TRBD2
CDR3: CASSRASSNQPQHF; DNA: TGTGCCAGCAGCAGGGCGAGTAGCAATCAGCCCCAGCATTTT; J: TRBJ1-5; V: TRBV21-1; size: NA; D: NA
CDR3: CAWSKTRQNTEAFF; DNA: TGTGCCTGGAGCAAAACCCGTCAGAACACTGAAGCTTTCTTT; J: TRBJ1-1; V: TRBV30; size: NA; D: NA
CDR3: CAWRVPGHPAEKLFF; DNA: TGTGCCTGGAGAGTTCCGGGACACCCGGCGGAAAAACTGTTTTTT; J: TRBJ1-4; V: TRBV30; size: NA; D: NA
CDR3: CASSSGGAVGTYEQYF; DNA: TGTGCCAGCAGCTCGGGGGGGGCAGTCGGTACCTACGAGCAGTACTTC; J: TRBJ2-7; V: TRBV7-2; size: once; D: TRBD2
CDR3: CASSPRTGEDTQYF; DNA: TGTGCCAGCAGCCCTCGGACTGGGGAGGATACGCAGTATTTT; J: TRBJ2-3; V: TRBV11-1; size: few; D: NA
CDR3: CASSFAGFQETQYF; DNA: TGTGCCAGCAGCTTTGCAGGGTTCCAAGAGACCCAGTACTTC; J: TRBJ2-5; V: TRBV7-2; size: NA; D: NA
CDR3: CASSPPVGGDIQYF; DNA: TGTGCCAGCTCACCACCGGTCGGGGGAGACATTCAGTACTTC; J: TRBJ2-4; V: TRBV18; size: NA; D: NA
CDR3: CASSLRTGLARTYEQYF; DNA: TGTGCCAGCAGTTTAAGAACCGGACTAGCGAGAACCTACGAGCAGTACTTC; J: TRBJ2-7; V: TRBV28; size: NA; D: TRBD2
CDR3: CASSGTNTDTQYF; DNA: TGTGCCAGCAGCGGGACTAACACAGATACGCAGTATTTT; J: TRBJ2-3; V: TRBV7-7; size: NA; D: TRBD2
CDR3: CASSPPGRANTEAFF; DNA: TGCGCCAGCAGCCCCCCGGGGAGGGCGAACACTGAAGCTTTCTTT; J: TRBJ1-1; V: TRBV4-1; size: NA; D: NA
CDR3: CASSLAGTGNSPLHF; DNA: TGTGCCAGCAGTCTAGCCGGGACAGGAAATTCACCCCTCCACTTT; J: TRBJ1-6; V: TRBV28; size: once; D: TRBD1
CDR3: CASSLTGTSDTQYF; DNA: TGTGCCAGCAGCTTGACAGGGACGTCGGATACGCAGTATTTT; J: TRBJ2-3; V: TRBV7-3; size: NA; D: TRBD1
CDR3: CASSDKLNTGELFF; DNA: TGTGCCAGCAGTGACAAGTTAAACACCGGGGAGCTGTTTTTT; J: TRBJ2-2; V: TRBV6-4; size: NA; D: NA
CDR3: CASSSLQRGAYNEQFF; DNA: TGTGCCAGCAGTTCCCTCCAGCGGGGCGCCTACAATGAGCAGTTCTTC; J: TRBJ2-1; V: TRBV27; size: medium-sized; D: TRBD2
CDR3: CASSAGLAGVGGTGELFF; DNA: TGCGCCAGCAGCGCGGGACTAGCGGGAGTAGGAGGCACCGGGGAGCTGTTTTTT; J: TRBJ2-2; V: TRBV5-1; size: NA; D: TRBD2
CDR3: CASREGSGSTDTQYF; DNA: TGCGCCAGCAGAGAGGGTAGCGGGAGCACAGATACGCAGTATTTT; J: TRBJ2-3; V: TRBV5-1; size: NA; D: TRBD2
CDR3: CAWGPPGSSGANVLTF; DNA: TGTGCCTGGGGTCCCCCGGGCAGCTCTGGGGCCAACGTCCTGACTTTC; J: TRBJ2-6; V: TRBV30; size: NA; D: NA
CDR3: CASSVPLAGGPQETQYF; DNA: TGCGCCAGCAGTGTACCCCTAGCGGGAGGGCCCCAAGAGACCCAGTACTTC; J: TRBJ2-5; V: TRBV10-2; size: NA; D: TRBD2
CDR3: CASSQDEGAHQPQHF; DNA: TGTGCCAGCAGCCAAGATGAGGGGGCTCATCAGCCCCAGCATTTT; J: TRBJ1-5; V: TRBV7-2; size: NA; D: TRBD1
CDR3: CASTADASPGYTF; DNA: TGTGCCAGTACCGCCGACGCAAGCCCTGGCTACACCTTC; J: TRBJ1-2; V: TRBV19; size: NA; D: NA
CDR3: CASSVRVTGTEQYF; DNA: TGTGCCAGCAGTGTGAGGGTCACAGGGACCGAGCAGTACTTC; J: TRBJ2-7; V: TRBV2; size: NA; D: NA
CDR3: CASSTTGVLVSLHF; DNA: TGTGCCAGCAGCACAACAGGGGTTCTGGTTTCCCTCCACTTT; J: TRBJ1-6; V: TRBV2; size: few; D: TRBD1
CDR3: CSVAGFLNYNEQFF; DNA: TGCAGCGTTGCGGGCTTTCTTAACTACAATGAGCAGTTCTTC; J: TRBJ2-1; V: TRBV29-1; size: NA; D: NA
CDR3: CASSPLGGTGTDTQYF; DNA: TGTGCCAGCTCACCACTAGGCGGAACAGGCACAGATACGCAGTATTTT; J: TRBJ2-3; V: TRBV18; size: NA; D: NA
CDR3: CASSSTGTGVYEQYF; DNA: TGTGCCAGCAGTTCTACCGGGACAGGCGTTTACGAGCAGTACTTC; J: TRBJ2-7; V: TRBV28; size: once; D: TRBD1
CDR3: CAWSPRPNTEAFF; DNA: TGTGCCTGGAGTCCCCGGCCGAACACTGAAGCTTTCTTT; J: TRBJ1-1; V: TRBV30; size: few; D: NA
CDR3: CASSQRGTSRYF; DNA: TGTGCCAGCAGCCAGAGGGGGACTAGTCGGTACTTC; J: TRBJ2-7; V: TRBV14; size: NA; D: TRBD2
CDR3: CASSLGGGEQYF; DNA: TGTGCCAGCAGCTTAGGGGGTGGGGAGCAGTACTTC; J: TRBJ2-7; V: TRBV7-9; size: NA; D: NA
CDR3: CASRAGISTDTQYF; DNA: TGTGCCAGCAGGGCCGGGATTAGCACAGATACGCAGTATTTT; J: TRBJ2-3; V: TRBV6-5; size: NA; D: NA
CDR3: CASSVRHHITDTQYF; DNA: TGTGCCAGCAGTGTCAGGCATCACATCACAGATACGCAGTATTTT; J: TRBJ2-3; V: TRBV6-4; size: NA; D: NA
CDR3: CASTDRGAYGYTF; DNA: TGTGCCAGTACGGACAGGGGAGCCTATGGCTACACCTTC; J: TRBJ1-2; V: TRBV19; size: few; D: TRBD1
CDR3: CASSIGAGVGEQYF; DNA: TGTGCCAGTAGTATCGGGGCGGGAGTCGGCGAGCAGTACTTC; J: TRBJ2-7; V: TRBV19; size: NA; D: TRBD2
CDR3: CASSGLAGRWQFF; DNA: TGTGCCAGCAGCGGACTAGCGGGAAGGTGGCAGTTCTTC; J: TRBJ2-1; V: TRBV7-9; size: NA; D: TRBD2
CDR3: CSVEIRETGANVLTF; DNA: TGCAGCGTTGAAATCAGGGAAACTGGGGCCAACGTCCTGACTTTC; J: TRBJ2-6; V: TRBV29-1; size: NA; D: NA
CDR3: CASGTGDVTGELFF; DNA: TGCGCCAGCGGGACAGGGGATGTCACCGGGGAGCTGTTTTTT; J: TRBJ2-2; V: TRBV5-1; size: once; D: TRBD1
CDR3: CASSLGLGKSTDTQYF; DNA: TGTGCCAGCAGCTTAGGCCTGGGTAAAAGCACAGATACGCAGTATTTT; J: TRBJ2-3; V: TRBV7-9; size: NA; D: NA
CDR3: CASSQGQADGANVLTF; DNA: TGTGCCAGCAGCCAGGGACAGGCGGATGGGGCCAACGTCCTGACTTTC; J: TRBJ2-6; V: TRBV5-8; size: NA; D: TRBD1
CDR3: CASTHTAGSYEQYF; DNA: TGTGCCAGTACTCACACGGCGGGATCCTACGAGCAGTACTTC; J: TRBJ2-7; V: TRBV19; size: NA; D: NA
CDR3: CAWSVRILSQPQHF; DNA: TGTGCCTGGAGTGTACGTATCCTCAGTCAGCCCCAGCATTTT; J: TRBJ1-5; V: TRBV30; size: NA; D: NA
CDR3: CASSSGSENEQFF; DNA: TGTGCCAGCAGTAGCGGGAGTGAGAATGAGCAGTTCTTC; J: TRBJ2-1; V: TRBV28; size: many; D: TRBD2
CDR3: CASSHRDSSSYEQYF; DNA: TGCGCCAGCAGCCATCGGGACAGTAGCTCCTACGAGCAGTACTTC; J: TRBJ2-7; V: TRBV5-1; size: NA; D: TRBD1
CDR3: CASSETGDLSRYTF; DNA: TGTGCCAGCAGTGAGACAGGGGACCTCTCAAGATACACCTTC; J: TRBJ1-2; V: TRBV25-1; size: NA; D: TRBD1
CDR3: CASSMGQNSGANVLTF; DNA: TGTGCCAGCAGTATGGGACAGAACTCTGGGGCCAACGTCCTGACTTTC; J: TRBJ2-6; V: TRBV6-4; size: NA; D: TRBD1
CDR3: CASPRRSGGRTGELFF; DNA: TGTGCCAGCCCCCGACGATCGGGAGGGAGGACCGGGGAGCTGTTTTTT; J: TRBJ2-2; V: TRBV18; size: NA; D: TRBD2
CDR3: CASSLPRDETQYF; DNA: TGCGCCAGCAGCTTGCCCAGGGACGAGACCCAGTACTTC; J: TRBJ2-5; V: TRBV5-1; size: NA; D: NA
CDR3: CASSSGTGNEKLFF; DNA: TGCGCCAGCAGCTCGGGAACAGGGAATGAAAAACTGTTTTTT; J: TRBJ1-4; V: TRBV5-1; size: NA; D: NA
CDR3: CASSEGGLTEAFF; DNA: TGCGCCAGCAGTGAAGGGGGGCTTACTGAAGCTTTCTTT; J: TRBJ1-1; V: TRBV10-1; size: NA; D: NA
CDR3: CAWSVKGADQPQHF; DNA: TGTGCCTGGAGTGTGAAGGGGGCTGACCAGCCCCAGCATTTT; J: TRBJ1-5; V: TRBV30; size: NA; D: TRBD1
CDR3: CATSRVGTDYGYTF; DNA: TGTGCCACCAGCAGAGTTGGGACCGACTATGGCTACACCTTC; J: TRBJ1-2; V: TRBV15; size: NA; D: NA
CDR3: CASSVVPRNTEKLFF; DNA: TGTGCCAGCAGCGTTGTACCCAGGAACACAGAAAAACTGTTTTTT; J: TRBJ1-4; V: TRBV5-5; size: NA; D: NA
CDR3: CASSPRPRTNTGELFF; DNA: TGCGCCAGCAGCCCCCGCCCCCGTACGAACACCGGGGAGCTGTTTTTT; J: TRBJ2-2; V: TRBV5-1; size: NA; D: NA
CDR3: CASSLDRAGPRGEQFF; DNA: TGTGCCAGCAGCTTAGATAGGGCGGGGCCCCGGGGTGAGCAGTTCTTC; J: TRBJ2-1; V: TRBV7-2; size: NA; D: NA
CDR3: CASSYDRGGQPQHF; DNA: TGTGCCAGCAGTTACGACAGGGGAGGTCAGCCCCAGCATTTT; J: TRBJ1-5; V: TRBV2; size: once; D: TRBD1